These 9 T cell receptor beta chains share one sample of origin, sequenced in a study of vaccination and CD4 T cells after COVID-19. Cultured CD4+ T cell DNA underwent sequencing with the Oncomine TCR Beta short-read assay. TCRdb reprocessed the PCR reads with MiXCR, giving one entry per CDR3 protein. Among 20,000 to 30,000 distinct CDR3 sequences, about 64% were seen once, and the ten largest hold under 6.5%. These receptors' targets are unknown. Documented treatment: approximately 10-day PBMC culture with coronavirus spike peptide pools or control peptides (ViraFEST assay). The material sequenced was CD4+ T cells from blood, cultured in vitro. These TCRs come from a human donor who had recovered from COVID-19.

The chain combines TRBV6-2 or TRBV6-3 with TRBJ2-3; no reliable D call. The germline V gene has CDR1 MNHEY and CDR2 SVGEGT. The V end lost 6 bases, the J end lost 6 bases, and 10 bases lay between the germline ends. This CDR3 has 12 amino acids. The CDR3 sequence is CASSLRPDTQYF. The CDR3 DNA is TGTGCCAGCAGCCTACGGCCCGATACGCAGTATTTT.

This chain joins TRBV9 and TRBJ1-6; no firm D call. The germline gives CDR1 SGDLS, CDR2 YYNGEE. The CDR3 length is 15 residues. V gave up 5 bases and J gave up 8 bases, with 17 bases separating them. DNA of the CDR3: TGTGCCAGCAGAAGATCGACCCTATTGGATTCACCCCTCCACTTT. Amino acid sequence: CASRRSTLLDSPLHF.

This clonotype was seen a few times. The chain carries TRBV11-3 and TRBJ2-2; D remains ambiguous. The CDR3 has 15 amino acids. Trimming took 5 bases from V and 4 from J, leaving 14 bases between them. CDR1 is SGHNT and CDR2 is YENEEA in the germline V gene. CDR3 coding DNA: TGTGCCAGCAGCCCCCTTCGGGCCTCCACCGGGGAGCTGTTTTTT. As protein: CASSPLRASTGELFF.

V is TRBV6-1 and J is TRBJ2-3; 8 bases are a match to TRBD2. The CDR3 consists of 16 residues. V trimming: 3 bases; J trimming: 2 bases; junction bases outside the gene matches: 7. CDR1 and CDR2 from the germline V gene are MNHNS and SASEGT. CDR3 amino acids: CASSESIAGFTDTQYF. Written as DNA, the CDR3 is TGTGCCAGCAGTGAGTCGATAGCGGGATTCACAGATACGCAGTATTTT.

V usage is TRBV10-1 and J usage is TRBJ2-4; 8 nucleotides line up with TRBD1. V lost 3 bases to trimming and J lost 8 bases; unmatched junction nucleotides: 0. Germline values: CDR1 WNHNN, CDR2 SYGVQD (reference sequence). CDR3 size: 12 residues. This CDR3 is CASSEQGDIQYF. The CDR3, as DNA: TGCGCCAGCAGTGAACAGGGGGACATTCAGTACTTC.

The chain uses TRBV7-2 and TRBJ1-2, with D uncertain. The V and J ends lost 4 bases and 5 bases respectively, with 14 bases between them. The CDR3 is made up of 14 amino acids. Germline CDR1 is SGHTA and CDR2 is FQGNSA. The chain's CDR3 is CASSSSAGSYGYTF. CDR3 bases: TGTGCCAGCAGCTCCTCGGCGGGGAGTTATGGCTACACCTTC. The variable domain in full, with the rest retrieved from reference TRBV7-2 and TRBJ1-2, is GAGVSQSPSNKVTEKGKDVELRCDPISGHTALYWYRQSLGQGLEFLIYFQGNSAPDKSGLPSDRFSAERTGGSVSTLTIQRTQQEDSAVYLCASSSSAGSYGYTFGSGTRLTVV.

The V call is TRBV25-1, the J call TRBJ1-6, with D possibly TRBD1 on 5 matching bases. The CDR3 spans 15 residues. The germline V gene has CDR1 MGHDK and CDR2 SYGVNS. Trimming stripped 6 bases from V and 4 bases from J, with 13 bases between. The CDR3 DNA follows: TGTGCCAGCAGGCAGAATCAGGGATATAATTCACCCCTCCACTTT. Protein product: CASRQNQGYNSPLHF.

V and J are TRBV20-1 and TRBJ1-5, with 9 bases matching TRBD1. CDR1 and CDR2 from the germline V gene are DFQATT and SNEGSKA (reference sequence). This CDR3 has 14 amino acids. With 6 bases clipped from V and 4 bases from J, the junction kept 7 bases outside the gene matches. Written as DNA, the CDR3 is TGCAGTGCGAGAACAGGGGGCTCTAATCAGCCCCAGCATTTT. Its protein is CSARTGGSNQPQHF.

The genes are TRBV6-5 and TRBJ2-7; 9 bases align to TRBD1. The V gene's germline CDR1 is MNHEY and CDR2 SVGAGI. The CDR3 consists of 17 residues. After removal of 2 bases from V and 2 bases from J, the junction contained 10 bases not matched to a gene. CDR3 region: CASSYPRDRVRTYEQYF. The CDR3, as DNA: TGTGCCAGCAGTTACCCCCGGGACAGGGTGAGGACCTACGAGCAGTACTTC.